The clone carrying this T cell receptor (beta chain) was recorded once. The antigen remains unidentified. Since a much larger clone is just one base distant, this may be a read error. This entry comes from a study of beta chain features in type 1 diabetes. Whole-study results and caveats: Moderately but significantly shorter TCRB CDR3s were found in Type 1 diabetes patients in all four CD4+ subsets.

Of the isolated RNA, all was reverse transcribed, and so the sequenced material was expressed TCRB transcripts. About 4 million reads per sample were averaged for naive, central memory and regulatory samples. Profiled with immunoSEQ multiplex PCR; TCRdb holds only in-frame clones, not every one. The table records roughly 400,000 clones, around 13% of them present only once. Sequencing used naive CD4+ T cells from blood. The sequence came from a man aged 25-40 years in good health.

This CDR3 is CASSPGGTDTQYF. CDR3 bases: TGTGCCAGCAGCCCAGGGGGCACAGATACGCAGTATTTT. The chain carries TRBV6-5 and TRBJ2-3; tentative D call: TRBD1 (6 bases). The CDR3 loop spans 13 amino acids. Germline assignment: CDR1 MNHEY and CDR2 SVGAGI. Trimming cost V 6 bases and J 1 base, with 8 bases left between them.